A selection of T cell receptor beta chains follows, all from one sample in a study of blood T cell repertoires in COVID-19. Some clones are missing from TCRdb's copy, which holds only in-frame ones; the method was immunoSEQ multiplex PCR. The sample yields a few hundred thousand clones, roughly 85% seen once. The sequencing input was PBMCs or T cells enriched from blood (not recorded which). All receptors come from a woman aged 30 to 39 who had recovered from COVID-19. Both conserved end residues are part of each CDR3. Each record gives: D gene, clone size, V gene, J gene, CDR3 DNA, CDR3 protein. D genes are given only for firm matches. Expanded clones get a size class; other rows say once, few or many, or leave the size out.

d_call: TRBD1
clone_size: .
v_call: TRBV5-1
j_call: TRBJ1-5
cdr3_nt: TGCGCCAGCAGCCGAGGGACAGGGAGTGGCAATCAGCCCCAGCATTTT
cdr3_aa: CASSRGTGSGNQPQHF

d_call: .
clone_size: .
v_call: TRBV5-4
j_call: TRBJ1-5
cdr3_nt: TGTGCCAGCAGCCAGGGACTAGGGAGCAATCAGCCCCAGCATTTT
cdr3_aa: CASSQGLGSNQPQHF

d_call: TRBD2
clone_size: .
v_call: TRBV3-1/TRBV3-2
j_call: TRBJ2-3
cdr3_nt: TGTGCCAGCAGCCAAGGACTAGCGGGGGGTGCGGGTACGCAGTATTTT
cdr3_aa: CASSQGLAGGAGTQYF

d_call: .
clone_size: .
v_call: TRBV29-1
j_call: TRBJ1-2
cdr3_nt: TGCAGCGGGGGAATGGACAGAAACTATGGCTACACCTTC
cdr3_aa: CSGGMDRNYGYTF

d_call: TRBD1
clone_size: .
v_call: TRBV30
j_call: TRBJ1-1
cdr3_nt: TGTGCCTGGAATCCGGACAGGGGTGGCACTGAAGCTTTCTTT
cdr3_aa: CAWNPDRGGTEAFF

d_call: TRBD1
clone_size: few
v_call: TRBV18
j_call: TRBJ1-2
cdr3_nt: TGTGCCAGCTCACCAGGAGCAGGGGGTAACTATGGCTACACCTTC
cdr3_aa: CASSPGAGGNYGYTF

d_call: .
clone_size: .
v_call: TRBV5-8
j_call: TRBJ1-6
cdr3_nt: TGTGCCAGCAGAAATTTCGATTCACCCCTCCACTTT
cdr3_aa: CASRNFDSPLHF

d_call: .
clone_size: .
v_call: TRBV7-9
j_call: TRBJ2-3
cdr3_nt: TGTGCCAGCAGCTTAGCAGCGACCCCAGATACGCAGTATTTT
cdr3_aa: CASSLAATPDTQYF

d_call: .
clone_size: .
v_call: TRBV3-1/TRBV3-2
j_call: TRBJ2-3
cdr3_nt: TGTGCCAGCAGCCACACGACCCGAACCGAGGGTCTTGAAAACACAGATACGCAGTATTTT
cdr3_aa: CASSHTTRTEGLENTDTQYF

d_call: TRBD1
clone_size: .
v_call: TRBV25-1
j_call: TRBJ1-6
cdr3_nt: TGTGCCAGCAGTGAATACAGGGGGCTCTATAATTCACCCCTCCACTTT
cdr3_aa: CASSEYRGLYNSPLHF

d_call: TRBD1
clone_size: .
v_call: TRBV9
j_call: TRBJ1-2
cdr3_nt: TGTGCCAGCAGCCCCCGGACAGGCTTAGGCTATGGCTACACCTTC
cdr3_aa: CASSPRTGLGYGYTF

d_call: .
clone_size: once
v_call: TRBV5-4
j_call: TRBJ2-7
cdr3_nt: TGTGCCAGCAGCTTGGGGGGGACTCAGGACTACGAGCAGTACTTC
cdr3_aa: CASSLGGTQDYEQYF

d_call: .
clone_size: once
v_call: TRBV11-1
j_call: TRBJ1-3
cdr3_nt: TGTGCCAGCAGCTTCCAATCTGGAAACACCATATATTTT
cdr3_aa: CASSFQSGNTIYF

d_call: .
clone_size: .
v_call: TRBV7-9
j_call: TRBJ1-2
cdr3_nt: TGTGCCAGCAGCCCGGAGGTGGCCGCACAAACGGGGGGCTACACCTTC
cdr3_aa: CASSPEVAAQTGGYTF

d_call: .
clone_size: once
v_call: TRBV7-3
j_call: TRBJ1-2
cdr3_nt: TGTGCCAGCAGCTTAACGCAGATATACACCTTC
cdr3_aa: CASSLTQIYTF

d_call: TRBD2
clone_size: few
v_call: TRBV5-4
j_call: TRBJ2-1
cdr3_nt: TGTGCCAGCAGCTCCAAGCGGGGGGGCTTCCAGGGGGACAATGAGCAGTTCTTC
cdr3_aa: CASSSKRGGFQGDNEQFF

d_call: .
clone_size: .
v_call: TRBV25-1
j_call: TRBJ1-6
cdr3_nt: TGTGCCAGCAGACACCAGGACAGCTATAATTCACCCCTCCACTTT
cdr3_aa: CASRHQDSYNSPLHF

d_call: .
clone_size: .
v_call: TRBV9
j_call: TRBJ1-6
cdr3_nt: TGTGCCAGCAGCCTCCCGGGAGGGGGTTCGAATTCACCCCTCCACTTT
cdr3_aa: CASSLPGGGSNSPLHF

d_call: .
clone_size: .
v_call: TRBV6-5
j_call: TRBJ2-3
cdr3_nt: TGTGCCAGCCACTCCGGGACACTTCTGTATTTT
cdr3_aa: CASHSGTLLYF

d_call: .
clone_size: .
v_call: TRBV30
j_call: TRBJ1-6
cdr3_nt: TGTGCCTGGCAGGAGGGATTGTCACCCCTCCACTTT
cdr3_aa: CAWQEGLSPLHF

d_call: TRBD1
clone_size: few
v_call: TRBV3-1/TRBV3-2
j_call: TRBJ1-1
cdr3_nt: TGTGCCAGCAGCCTGGGTACAGGGGACACTGAAGCTTTCTTT
cdr3_aa: CASSLGTGDTEAFF

d_call: .
clone_size: .
v_call: TRBV7-2
j_call: TRBJ1-1
cdr3_nt: TGTGCCAGCAGCTCCGACAGTCGGAACACTGAAGCTTTCTTT
cdr3_aa: CASSSDSRNTEAFF

d_call: .
clone_size: .
v_call: TRBV20-1
j_call: TRBJ1-1
cdr3_nt: TGCAGTGCTAGTGGGCACCGGGGGTACACTGAAGCTTTCTTT
cdr3_aa: CSASGHRGYTEAFF

d_call: TRBD1
clone_size: .
v_call: TRBV6-5
j_call: TRBJ1-1
cdr3_nt: TGTGCCAGCAGTCGGACAGGGGCTGAAGCTTTCTTT
cdr3_aa: CASSRTGAEAFF

d_call: .
clone_size: .
v_call: TRBV30
j_call: TRBJ1-2
cdr3_nt: TGTGCCTGGGGGAGGGGGTATAGGCCCTATGGCTACACCTTC
cdr3_aa: CAWGRGYRPYGYTF

d_call: TRBD1
clone_size: .
v_call: TRBV7-9
j_call: TRBJ2-7
cdr3_nt: TGTGCCAGCAGTTGGGACAGGGTGAGGTCCTACGAGCAGTACTTC
cdr3_aa: CASSWDRVRSYEQYF

d_call: TRBD1
clone_size: .
v_call: TRBV5-4
j_call: TRBJ1-1
cdr3_nt: TGTGCCAGCAGCCGTACGGGACAGGGAACTGAAGCTTTCTTT
cdr3_aa: CASSRTGQGTEAFF

d_call: .
clone_size: .
v_call: TRBV27
j_call: TRBJ1-3
cdr3_nt: TGTGCCAGCAGTCCCTCCTGGCCTGGAAACACCATATATTTT
cdr3_aa: CASSPSWPGNTIYF

d_call: .
clone_size: .
v_call: TRBV15
j_call: TRBJ2-1
cdr3_nt: TGTGCCACCTCCTTTGGAGGGCGTGAGCAGTTCTTC
cdr3_aa: CATSFGGREQFF

d_call: TRBD1
clone_size: .
v_call: TRBV5-1
j_call: TRBJ1-1
cdr3_nt: TGCGCCAGCAGTTATTCGAGGACAGGAGGCACTGAAGCTTTCTTT
cdr3_aa: CASSYSRTGGTEAFF

d_call: .
clone_size: .
v_call: TRBV6-2/TRBV6-3
j_call: TRBJ2-2
cdr3_nt: TGTGCCAGCAGCAAGTGGCGGGGCACCGGGGAGCTGTTTTTT
cdr3_aa: CASSKWRGTGELFF

d_call: .
clone_size: .
v_call: TRBV7-2
j_call: TRBJ1-6
cdr3_nt: TGTGCCAGCAGCTCACAGCTCCGTGGTTCACCCCTCCACTTT
cdr3_aa: CASSSQLRGSPLHF

d_call: TRBD1
clone_size: .
v_call: TRBV30
j_call: TRBJ1-2
cdr3_nt: TGTGCCCACTTCCGGGACAGGGGTGAAGGCTACACCTTC
cdr3_aa: CAHFRDRGEGYTF

d_call: TRBD1
clone_size: .
v_call: TRBV4-2
j_call: TRBJ1-1
cdr3_nt: TGTGCCAGCAGCCCCTCGGCCAAGGGGGCGATGGGCACTGAAGCTTTCTTT
cdr3_aa: CASSPSAKGAMGTEAFF

d_call: .
clone_size: .
v_call: TRBV10-3
j_call: TRBJ1-1
cdr3_nt: TGTGCCATCAGGGAACAGGCTTACGGTGAAGCTTTCTTT
cdr3_aa: CAIREQAYGEAFF

d_call: .
clone_size: .
v_call: TRBV15
j_call: TRBJ2-7
cdr3_nt: TGTGCCACCAGCCGCGGGGTTTCCTACGAGCAGTACTTC
cdr3_aa: CATSRGVSYEQYF

d_call: TRBD2
clone_size: .
v_call: TRBV5-1
j_call: TRBJ2-5
cdr3_nt: TGCGCCAGCAGCTTGGCCCTAGCGGGGGGCCCAGAGACCCAGTACTTC
cdr3_aa: CASSLALAGGPETQYF

d_call: .
clone_size: .
v_call: TRBV19
j_call: TRBJ1-5
cdr3_nt: TGTGCCAGTAGTATATGGGGCGACAATCAGCCCCAGCATTTT
cdr3_aa: CASSIWGDNQPQHF

d_call: .
clone_size: .
v_call: TRBV6-4
j_call: TRBJ2-2
cdr3_nt: TGTGCCAGCAGTAGAGAGGGCAGCACTAACACCGGGGAGCTGTTTTTT
cdr3_aa: CASSREGSTNTGELFF

d_call: TRBD1
clone_size: .
v_call: TRBV5-4
j_call: TRBJ1-1
cdr3_nt: TGTGCCAGCAGCCCCCGGACAGGGACGGGCACTGAAGCTTTCTTT
cdr3_aa: CASSPRTGTGTEAFF

d_call: .
clone_size: few
v_call: TRBV5-1
j_call: TRBJ1-1
cdr3_nt: TGCGCCAGCAGCCAAACAGGGTTCACTGAAGCTTTCTTT
cdr3_aa: CASSQTGFTEAFF

d_call: .
clone_size: .
v_call: TRBV6-2/TRBV6-3
j_call: TRBJ1-1
cdr3_nt: TGTGCCAGCAGTTATGGACATTTGAACACTGAAGCTTTCTTT
cdr3_aa: CASSYGHLNTEAFF

d_call: .
clone_size: once
v_call: TRBV7-3
j_call: TRBJ1-2
cdr3_nt: TGTGCCAGCAGCCCCGGGGGGTTTGGCTATGGCTACACCTTC
cdr3_aa: CASSPGGFGYGYTF

d_call: TRBD1
clone_size: once
v_call: TRBV19
j_call: TRBJ1-6
cdr3_nt: TGTGCCAGTAGCCCACAGGGGACTTACTCACCCCTCCACTTT
cdr3_aa: CASSPQGTYSPLHF

d_call: .
clone_size: .
v_call: TRBV11-2
j_call: TRBJ1-6
cdr3_nt: TGTGCCAGCAGCTTAGGCCACGGGGGGGACGTCTATTCACCCCTCCACTTT
cdr3_aa: CASSLGHGGDVYSPLHF

d_call: .
clone_size: .
v_call: TRBV12-3/TRBV12-4
j_call: TRBJ1-4
cdr3_nt: TGTGCCAGCAGTTCCAACAGGAATGAAAAACTGTTTTTT
cdr3_aa: CASSSNRNEKLFF

d_call: .
clone_size: .
v_call: TRBV5-1
j_call: TRBJ2-7
cdr3_nt: TGCGCCAGCAGCTTGACTCCCTTACTATCCTACGAGCAGTACTTC
cdr3_aa: CASSLTPLLSYEQYF

d_call: .
clone_size: .
v_call: TRBV19
j_call: TRBJ2-5
cdr3_nt: TGTGCCAGTAGTATAGAGTCTCCCCAAGAGACCCAGTACTTC
cdr3_aa: CASSIESPQETQYF

d_call: .
clone_size: once
v_call: TRBV4-3
j_call: TRBJ1-4
cdr3_nt: TGCGCCAGCAGCCAAGGGGGCGCCGGTAATGAAAAACTGTTTTTT
cdr3_aa: CASSQGGAGNEKLFF

d_call: .
clone_size: .
v_call: TRBV30
j_call: TRBJ1-5
cdr3_nt: TGTGCCTGGAGTGCACATCTAGGCATCCAGCATTTT
cdr3_aa: CAWSAHLGIQHF

d_call: .
clone_size: .
v_call: TRBV7-9
j_call: TRBJ1-4
cdr3_nt: TGTGCCAGCAGCCCAACAGGGTTGGGGGAAAAACTGTTTTTT
cdr3_aa: CASSPTGLGEKLFF

d_call: TRBD1
clone_size: .
v_call: TRBV4-1
j_call: TRBJ2-1
cdr3_nt: TGCGCCAGCAGCCAAGGGTTTCTGGGACAGGGATACAATGAGCAGTTCTTC
cdr3_aa: CASSQGFLGQGYNEQFF

d_call: TRBD1
clone_size: once
v_call: TRBV7-9
j_call: TRBJ1-1
cdr3_nt: TGTGCCAGCAGCACAGACAGGGGAGCTTTCTTT
cdr3_aa: CASSTDRGAFF

d_call: .
clone_size: .
v_call: TRBV4-2
j_call: TRBJ1-3
cdr3_nt: TGTGCCAGCAGCCAAGATCGGTCAACAGGCAACACCATATATTTT
cdr3_aa: CASSQDRSTGNTIYF

d_call: .
clone_size: once
v_call: TRBV6-4
j_call: TRBJ2-2
cdr3_nt: TGTGCCAGCAGTGACCAGGGGACGGGCACCGGGGAGCTGTTTTTT
cdr3_aa: CASSDQGTGTGELFF

d_call: TRBD1
clone_size: .
v_call: TRBV10-2
j_call: TRBJ1-5
cdr3_nt: TGCGCCAGCAGTTGGACAGGGGAAAATCAGCCCCAGCATTTT
cdr3_aa: CASSWTGENQPQHF

d_call: .
clone_size: .
v_call: TRBV30
j_call: TRBJ1-6
cdr3_nt: TGTGCCTGGAGTCTTGGGGGGGCAGCTCGAGATTCACCCCTCCACTTT
cdr3_aa: CAWSLGGAARDSPLHF